Below are 8 T cell receptor beta chains sequenced from a single sample in a study of blood T cell repertoires in COVID-19. TCRdb's copy holds only in-frame clones and misses some; the assay was immunoSEQ multiplex PCR. The sample shows fewer than 50,000 clones, over 75% of them seen only once. Sequencing input: peripheral blood. Source of these receptors: a woman of 80 years or more with acute or convalescent COVID-19.

This clone was seen only a few times. V gene TRBV18 combines with J gene TRBJ2-1; 11 bases are shared with TRBD2. In germline, CDR1 is KGHSH, CDR2 LQKENI. J was trimmed by 4 bases and V by 4 bases; bases with no gene match: 0. CDR3 length equals 14 residues. CDR3 region: CASSLAGGYNEQFF. In DNA, the CDR3 is TGTGCCAGCTCACTAGCGGGAGGGTACAATGAGCAGTTCTTC. Full variable domain (missing parts from reference TRBV18 and TRBJ2-1): NAGVMQNPRHLVRRRGQEARLRCSPMKGHSHVYWYRQLPEEGLKFMVYLQKENIIDESGMPKERFSAEFPKEGPSILRIQQVVRGDSAAYFCASSLAGGYNEQFFGPGTRLTVL.

The CDR3 sequence: CATSRDRTGGPYGYTF. The CDR3 region has the DNA TGTGCCACCAGCAGAGATAGGACAGGGGGCCCCTATGGCTACACCTTC. The genes are TRBV15 and TRBJ1-2, with 11 nucleotides matching TRBD1. This CDR3 region has 16 residues. CDR1 is LNHNV and CDR2 is YYDKDF in the germline V gene (reference sequence). The trim removed 0 bases at V and 4 bases at J, leaving 4 bases unmatched. Full variable domain (outside the CDR3, taken from reference TRBV15 and TRBJ1-2): DAMVIQNPRYQVTQFGKPVTLSCSQTLNHNVMYWYQQKSSQAPKLLFHYYDKDFNNEADTPDNFQSRRPNTSFCFLDIRSPGLGDTAMYLCATSRDRTGGPYGYTFGSGTRLTVV.

The CDR3 spells CAISDSPTRGGTQYF. Here the CDR3 DNA reads TGTGCCATCAGTGACAGTCCTACTCGAGGGGGCACGCAGTATTTT. V and J are TRBV10-3 and TRBJ2-3, with 7 bases that match TRBD1. With 3 bases clipped from V and 9 bases from J, the junction kept 12 bases outside the gene matches. The germline gives CDR1 ENHRY, CDR2 SYGVKD. This CDR3 is 15 amino acids long.

The chain uses TRBV7-2 and TRBJ2-5; D may be TRBD2 (5 bases). The CDR3 has 15 residues. Trimming stripped 2 bases from V and 5 bases from J, with 15 bases between. The germline CDR1 and CDR2 sequences are SGHTA and FQGNSA. The CDR3 region is CASSLSPTRGETQYF. The DNA for the CDR3 is TGTGCCAGCAGCTTATCCCCGACGAGAGGGGAGACCCAGTACTTC. The full variable domain, its missing parts supplied by reference TRBV7-2 and TRBJ2-5, is GAGVSQSPSNKVTEKGKDVELRCDPISGHTALYWYRQSLGQGLEFLIYFQGNSAPDKSGLPSDRFSAERTGGSVSTLTIQRTQQEDSAVYLCASSLSPTRGETQYFGPGTRLLVL.

The chain joins TRBV10-2 to TRBJ1-5; no firm D call. V was cut by 2 bases and J by 5 bases, with 19 bases left in between. From germline, CDR1 is WSHSY and CDR2 SAAADI. CDR3 length equals 17 residues. The CDR3 reads CASSEPGRQVGYQPQHF. The CDR3, as DNA: TGCGCCAGCAGTGAGCCGGGTAGGCAAGTCGGGTATCAGCCCCAGCATTTT.

The chain links TRBV4-1 to TRBJ1-3, with D perhaps TRBD1 (6 bases). This CDR3 region has 15 residues. Trimming pared 1 base from V and 3 bases from J, leaving 10 bases between. Germline V gene lookup returns CDR1 MGHRA and CDR2 YSYEKL. CDR3 amino acids: CASSQGQVDGNTIYF. The CDR3 DNA sequence: TGCGCCAGCAGCCAAGGACAGGTTGATGGAAACACCATATATTTT.

There are a few counts of this clone. The CDR3, as DNA: TGCGCCAGCAGCCAAGATCAGGGAAATAATTCACCCCTCCACTTT. Its protein is CASSQDQGNNSPLHF. The chain couples TRBV4-1 to TRBJ1-6; weak D call: TRBD1 (5 bases). Trimming pared 0 bases from V and 5 bases from J, leaving 8 bases between. CDR1 MGHRA and CDR2 YSYEKL come from the germline V gene. The CDR3 consists of 15 residues.

J is TRBJ1-2 and V is TRBV5-4; TRBD1 might be the D (5 bases). The V end was cut by 2 bases, the J end by 2 bases, with 10 bases between. This CDR3 has 14 residues. Germline V gene data show CDR1 as SGHNT and CDR2 as YYREEE (reference sequence). The CDR3 DNA follows: TGTGCCAGCAGCTTATCGACAGACAACTATGGCTACACCTTC. The encoded protein is CASSLSTDNYGYTF.